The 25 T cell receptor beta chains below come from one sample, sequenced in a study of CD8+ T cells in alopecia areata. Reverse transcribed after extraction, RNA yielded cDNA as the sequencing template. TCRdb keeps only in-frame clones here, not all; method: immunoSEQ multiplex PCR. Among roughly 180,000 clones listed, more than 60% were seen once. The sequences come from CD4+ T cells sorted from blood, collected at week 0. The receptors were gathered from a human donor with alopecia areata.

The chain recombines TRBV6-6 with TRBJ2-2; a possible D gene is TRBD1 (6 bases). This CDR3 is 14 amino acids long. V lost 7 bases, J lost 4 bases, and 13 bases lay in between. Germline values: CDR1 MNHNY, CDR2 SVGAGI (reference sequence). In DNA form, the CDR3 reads TGTGCCAGCAACCCCTTAGGGGGCACCGGGGAGCTGTTTTTT. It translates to CASNPLGGTGELFF.

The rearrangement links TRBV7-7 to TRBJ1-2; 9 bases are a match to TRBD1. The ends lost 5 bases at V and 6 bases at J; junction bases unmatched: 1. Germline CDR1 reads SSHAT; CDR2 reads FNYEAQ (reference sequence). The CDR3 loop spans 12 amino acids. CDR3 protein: CASSGDRDGYTF. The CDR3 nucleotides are TGTGCCAGCAGCGGGGACAGGGATGGCTACACCTTC.

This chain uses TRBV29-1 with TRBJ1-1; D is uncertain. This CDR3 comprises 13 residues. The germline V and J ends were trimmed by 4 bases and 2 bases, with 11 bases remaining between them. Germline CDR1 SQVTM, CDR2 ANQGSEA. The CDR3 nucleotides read TGCAGCGTTGGGGCCCGGGGTAACACTGAAGCTTTCTTT. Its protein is CSVGARGNTEAFF.

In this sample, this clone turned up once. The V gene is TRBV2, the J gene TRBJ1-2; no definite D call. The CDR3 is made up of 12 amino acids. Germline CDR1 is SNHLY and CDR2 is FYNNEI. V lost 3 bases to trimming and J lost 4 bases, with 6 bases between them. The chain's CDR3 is CASSETGYGYTF. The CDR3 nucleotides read TGTGCCAGCAGTGAGACTGGCTATGGCTACACCTTC.

The CDR3 coding sequence is TGTGCCAGCTCACCCCGGACAGGGGGGTCGATTCGGGGCAATGAGCAGTTCTTC. Its protein product is CASSPRTGGSIRGNEQFF. V gene TRBV18 combines with J gene TRBJ2-1; 10 nucleotides line up with TRBD1. Per the germline V gene, CDR1 is KGHSH and CDR2 is LQKENI. The CDR3 spans 18 residues. V shed 3 bases, J shed 6 bases, and the junction held 14 bases outside the gene matches.

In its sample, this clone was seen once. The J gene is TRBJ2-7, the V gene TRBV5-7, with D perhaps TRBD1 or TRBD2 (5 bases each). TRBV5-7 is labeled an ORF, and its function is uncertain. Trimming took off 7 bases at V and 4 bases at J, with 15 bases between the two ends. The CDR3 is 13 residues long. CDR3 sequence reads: CASWGLEPYEQYF. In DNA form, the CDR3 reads TGTGCCAGCTGGGGGTTGGAACCTTACGAGCAGTACTTC.

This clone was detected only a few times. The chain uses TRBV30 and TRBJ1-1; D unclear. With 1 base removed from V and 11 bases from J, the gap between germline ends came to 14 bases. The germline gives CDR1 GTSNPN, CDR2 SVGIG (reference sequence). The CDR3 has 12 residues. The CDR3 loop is CAWSAVGVKAFF. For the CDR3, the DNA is TGTGCCTGGAGTGCAGTCGGGGTGAAGGCTTTCTTT.

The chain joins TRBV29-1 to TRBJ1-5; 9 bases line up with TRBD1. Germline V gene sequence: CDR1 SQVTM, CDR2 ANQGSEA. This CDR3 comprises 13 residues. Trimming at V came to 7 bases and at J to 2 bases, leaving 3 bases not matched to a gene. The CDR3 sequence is CSARTGGNQPQHF. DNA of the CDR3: TGCAGCGCCAGGACAGGGGGCAATCAGCCCCAGCATTTT.

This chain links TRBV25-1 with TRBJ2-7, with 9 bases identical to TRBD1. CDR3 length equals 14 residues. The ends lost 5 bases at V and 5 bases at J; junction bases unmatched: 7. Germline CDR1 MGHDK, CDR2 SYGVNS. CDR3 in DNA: TGTGCCAGCAGTACACAGGGGGCGGCTGACGAGCAGTACTTC. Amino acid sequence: CASSTQGAADEQYF.

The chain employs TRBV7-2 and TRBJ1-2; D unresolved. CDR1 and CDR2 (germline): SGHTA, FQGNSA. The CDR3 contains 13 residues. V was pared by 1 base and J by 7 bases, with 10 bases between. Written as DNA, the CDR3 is TGTGCCAGCAGCTTAGTAGTGGGCGGTGGCTACACCTTC. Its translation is CASSLVVGGGYTF.

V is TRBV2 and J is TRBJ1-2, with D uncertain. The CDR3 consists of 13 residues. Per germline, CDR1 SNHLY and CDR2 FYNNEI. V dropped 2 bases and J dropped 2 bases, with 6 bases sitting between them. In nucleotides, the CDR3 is TGTGCCAGCAGTGAACCACGGAACTATGGCTACACCTTC. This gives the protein CASSEPRNYGYTF.

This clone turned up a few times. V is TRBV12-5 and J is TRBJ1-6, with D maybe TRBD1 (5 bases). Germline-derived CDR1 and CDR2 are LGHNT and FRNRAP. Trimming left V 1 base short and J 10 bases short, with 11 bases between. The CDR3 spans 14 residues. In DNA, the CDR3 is TGTGCTAGTGGTTTGGATGGGGGGGAGTCACCCCTCCACTTT. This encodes CASGLDGGESPLHF.

DNA for the CDR3: TGTGCCTCAGCAGGGAATGCGGTGAACATTCAGTACTTC. Its protein is CASAGNAVNIQYF. The chain recombines TRBV30 with TRBJ2-4, with TRBD1 as a possible D gene (5 bases). Germline CDR1 reads GTSNPN; CDR2 reads SVGIG (reference sequence). There are 13 residues in the CDR3. Trimming removed 7 bases from V and 7 bases from J, with 17 bases in between. Together with reference TRBV30 and TRBJ2-4, the CDR3 gives the full variable domain: SQTIHQWPATLVQPVGSPLSLECTVEGTSNPNLYWYRQAAGRGLQLLFYSVGIGQISSEVPQNLSASRPQDRQFILSSKKLLLSDSGFYLCASAGNAVNIQYFGAGTRLSVL.

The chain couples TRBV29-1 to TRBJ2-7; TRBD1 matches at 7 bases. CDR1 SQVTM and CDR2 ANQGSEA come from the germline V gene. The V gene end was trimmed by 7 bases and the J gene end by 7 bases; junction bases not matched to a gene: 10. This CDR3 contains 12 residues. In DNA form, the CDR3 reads TGCAGCGGGGGTACAGGGGTCGGAGAGCAGTACTTC. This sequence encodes CSGGTGVGEQYF.

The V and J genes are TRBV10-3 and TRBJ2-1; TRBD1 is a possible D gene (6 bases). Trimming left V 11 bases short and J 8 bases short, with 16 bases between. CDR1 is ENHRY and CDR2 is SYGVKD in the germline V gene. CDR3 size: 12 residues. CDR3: CASAPDSDEQFF. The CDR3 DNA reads TGTGCCTCTGCCCCGGACAGTGATGAGCAGTTCTTC.

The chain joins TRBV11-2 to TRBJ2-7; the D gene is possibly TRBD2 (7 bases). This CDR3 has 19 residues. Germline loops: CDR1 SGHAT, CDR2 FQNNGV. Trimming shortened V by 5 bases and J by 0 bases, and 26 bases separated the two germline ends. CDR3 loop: CASSRTAQGGRFSSYEQYF. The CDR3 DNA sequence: TGTGCCAGCAGCAGGACAGCCCAGGGAGGGAGGTTTAGCTCCTACGAGCAGTACTTC.

CDR3 protein: CSVEGEGNEKLFF. CDR3 in DNA: TGCAGCGTTGAAGGGGAGGGAAATGAAAAACTGTTTTTT. This chain connects TRBV29-1 to TRBJ1-4; D is undetermined. V was cut by 1 base and J by 5 bases, with 8 bases left in between. Germline assignment: CDR1 SQVTM and CDR2 ANQGSEA. The CDR3 has 13 residues.

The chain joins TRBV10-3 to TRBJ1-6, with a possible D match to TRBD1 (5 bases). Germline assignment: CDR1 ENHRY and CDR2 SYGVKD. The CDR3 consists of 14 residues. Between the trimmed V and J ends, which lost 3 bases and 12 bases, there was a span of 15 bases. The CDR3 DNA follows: TGTGCCATCAGTGACGACAGAAATGTTCGACCCCTCCACTTT. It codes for CAISDDRNVRPLHF.

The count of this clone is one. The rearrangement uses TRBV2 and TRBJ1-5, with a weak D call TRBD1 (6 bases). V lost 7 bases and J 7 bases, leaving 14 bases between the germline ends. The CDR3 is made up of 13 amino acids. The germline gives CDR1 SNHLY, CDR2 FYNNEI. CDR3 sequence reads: CASNRDARQPQHF. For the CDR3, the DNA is TGTGCCAGCAACAGGGATGCGAGGCAGCCCCAGCATTTT.

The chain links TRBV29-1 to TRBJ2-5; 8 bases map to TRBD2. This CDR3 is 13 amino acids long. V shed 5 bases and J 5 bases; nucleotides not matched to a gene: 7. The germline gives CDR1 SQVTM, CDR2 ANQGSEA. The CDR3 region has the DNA TGCAGCGTTTCGGGACTAGTAACGGAGACCCAGTACTTC. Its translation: CSVSGLVTETQYF.

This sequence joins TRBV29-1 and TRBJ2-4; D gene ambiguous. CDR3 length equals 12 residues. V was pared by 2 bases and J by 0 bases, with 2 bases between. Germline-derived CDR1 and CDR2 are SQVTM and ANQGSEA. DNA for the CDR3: TGCAGCGTTGAACTAGCCAAAAACATTCAGTACTTC. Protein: CSVELAKNIQYF.

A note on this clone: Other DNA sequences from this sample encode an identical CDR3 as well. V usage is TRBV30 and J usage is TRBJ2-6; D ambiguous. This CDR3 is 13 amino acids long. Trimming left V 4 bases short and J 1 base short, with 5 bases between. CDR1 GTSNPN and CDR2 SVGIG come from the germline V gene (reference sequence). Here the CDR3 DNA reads TGTGCCTGGAAGGTATCTGGGGCCAACGTCCTGACTTTC. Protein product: CAWKVSGANVLTF. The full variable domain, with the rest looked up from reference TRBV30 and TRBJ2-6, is SQTIHQWPATLVQPVGSPLSLECTVEGTSNPNLYWYRQAAGRGLQLLFYSVGIGQISSEVPQNLSASRPQDRQFILSSKKLLLSDSGFYLCAWKVSGANVLTFGAGSRLTVL.

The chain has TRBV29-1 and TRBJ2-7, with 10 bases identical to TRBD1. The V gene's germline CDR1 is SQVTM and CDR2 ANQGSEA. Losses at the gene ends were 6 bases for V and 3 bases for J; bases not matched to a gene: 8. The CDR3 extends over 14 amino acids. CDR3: CSVESGDRGYEQYF. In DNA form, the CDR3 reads TGCAGCGTGGAGTCTGGGGACAGGGGCTACGAGCAGTACTTC.

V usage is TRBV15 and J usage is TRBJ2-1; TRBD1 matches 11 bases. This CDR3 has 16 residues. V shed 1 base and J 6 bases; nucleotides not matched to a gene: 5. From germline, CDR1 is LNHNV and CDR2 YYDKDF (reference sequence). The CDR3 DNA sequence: TGTGCCACCAGCAGAGGCGGGGACAGGGGGTTCAATGAGCAGTTCTTC. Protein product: CATSRGGDRGFNEQFF.

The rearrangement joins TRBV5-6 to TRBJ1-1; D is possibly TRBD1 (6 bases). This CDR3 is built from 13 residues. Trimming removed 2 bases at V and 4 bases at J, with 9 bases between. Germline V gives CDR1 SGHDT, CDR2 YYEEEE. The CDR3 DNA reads TGTGCCAGCAGCTTCACAGGGAGCACTGAAGCTTTCTTT. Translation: CASSFTGSTEAFF.